Shown below are 28 T cell receptor beta chains from a single sample sequenced in a study of beta chain features in type 1 diabetes. Study-wide results and caveats: For Type 1 diabetes patients, all four CD4+ subsets carried TCRB CDR3s that were moderately but significantly shorter.

These receptors lack a known antigen. Expressed TCRB transcripts were sequenced because the isolated RNA had all been reverse transcribed beforehand. Produced via immunoSEQ multiplex PCR; TCRdb's table is partial and in-frame only. The repertoire holds more than 150,000 clones, with approximately 9.1% as singletons. Sequences were obtained from central memory CD4+ T cells from blood. These receptor sequences come from a woman in her twenties or thirties with type 1 diabetes.

The rearrangement links TRBV6-6 to TRBJ2-5; 12 nucleotides match TRBD2. The tail of the sequence fits TRBJ2-7 better, so the J call may be wrong. CDR1 is MNHNY, CDR2 SVGAGI, per germline (reference sequence). The CDR3 loop spans 12 amino acids. Written as DNA, the CDR3 is TGTGCCACTCGACTAGCGGGAGTCGAGCAGTACTTC. Its translation: CATRLAGVEQYF.

The rearrangement uses TRBV2 and TRBJ2-7; D uncertain. Looked up from germline, CDR1 is SNHLY and CDR2 is FYNNEI. CDR3 size: 11 residues. The V and J ends lost 1 base and 7 bases respectively, with 5 bases between them. The CDR3 nucleotides read TGTGCCAGCAGTGAAGAGACAGAGCAGTACTTC. Translation gives CASSEETEQYF.

This clone was counted a few times. This sequence joins TRBV7-9 and TRBJ2-2; D is undetermined. The germline V and J ends were trimmed by 5 bases and 2 bases, with 3 bases remaining between them. Germline values: CDR1 SEHNR, CDR2 FQNEAQ (reference sequence). The CDR3 consists of 12 residues. The CDR3 sequence is CASSPNTGELFF. The CDR3, as DNA: TGTGCCAGCAGCCCTAACACCGGGGAGCTGTTTTTT. Full variable domain (remainder filled in from reference TRBV7-9 and TRBJ2-2): DTGVSQNPRHKITKRGQNVTFRCDPISEHNRLYWYRQTLGQGPEFLTYFQNEAQLEKSRLLSDRFSAERPKGSFSTLEIQRTEQGDSAMYLCASSPNTGELFFGEGSRLTVL.

The rearrangement uses TRBV6-6 and TRBJ2-5; tentative D call: TRBD1 (6 bases). The CDR3 extends over 14 amino acids. The germline V gene encodes CDR1 MNHNY and CDR2 SVGAGI (reference sequence). Trimming left V 4 bases short and J 1 base short, with 10 bases between. CDR3 bases: TGTGCCAGCAGTTTCGGACAGACCCAAGAGACCCAGTACTTC. Amino acid sequence: CASSFGQTQETQYF.

The gene calls are TRBV18 and TRBJ1-4; D not certain. CDR1 and CDR2 from the germline V gene are KGHSH and LQKENI. V lost 5 bases, J lost 4 bases, and 11 bases lay in between. This CDR3 contains 14 residues. The CDR3 coding sequence is TGTGCCAGCTCAACCGCACACATTAATGAAAAACTGTTTTTT. This sequence encodes CASSTAHINEKLFF.

This clone was seen more than once but under ten times. The chain has TRBV19 and TRBJ2-5, with 8 bases that match TRBD1. Germline loops: CDR1 LNHDA, CDR2 SQIVND (reference sequence). Unmatched junction bases numbered 16, after V lost 3 bases and J lost 4 bases. CDR3 length: 18 residues. The CDR3 region is CASSIPRGQGAVRETQYF. The CDR3 DNA is TGTGCCAGTAGTATCCCCCGGGGTCAGGGGGCGGTGAGAGAGACCCAGTACTTC. Looking up the rest from reference TRBV19 and TRBJ2-5 gives the full variable domain: DGGITQSPKYLFRKEGQNVTLSCEQNLNHDAMYWYRQDPGQGLRLIYYSQIVNDFQKGDIAEGYSVSREKKESFPLTVTSAQKNPTAFYLCASSIPRGQGAVRETQYFGPGTRLLVL.

This clone was counted only a few times. The genes are TRBV6-1 and TRBJ2-1; D is unresolved. The V gene's germline CDR1 is MNHNS and CDR2 SASEGT. The V end lost 7 bases, the J end lost 7 bases, and 14 bases lay between the germline ends. The CDR3 contains 13 residues. The CDR3 region is CASNLDSWNEQFF. The CDR3 coding sequence is TGTGCCAGCAACCTAGACTCGTGGAATGAGCAGTTCTTC.

This chain links TRBV5-1 with TRBJ2-4, with TRBD1 matching 7 bases. V shed 4 bases, J shed 3 bases, and the junction held 4 bases outside the gene matches. The CDR3 has 14 amino acids. CDR1 is SGHRS and CDR2 is YFSETQ in the germline V gene. Written as DNA, the CDR3 is TGCGCCAGCAGCCCCGGACAGGACAAAAACATTCAGTACTTC. Protein: CASSPGQDKNIQYF.

In its sample, this clone was seen a few times. V usage is TRBV19 and J usage is TRBJ2-2, with TRBD2 identical over 8 bases. Germline assignment: CDR1 LNHDA and CDR2 SQIVND (reference sequence). Unmatched junction bases numbered 5, after V lost 7 bases and J lost 4 bases. The CDR3 runs 14 residues. The CDR3 DNA sequence: TGTGCCAGTAACCGGGAGGGCCCCACCGGGGAGCTGTTTTTT. Its translation: CASNREGPTGELFF.

This clone has a handful of counts. The V call is TRBV6-5, the J call TRBJ2-7; TRBD2 agrees at 9 bases. Germline V gene sequence: CDR1 MNHEY, CDR2 SVGAGI. The V segment lost 6 bases and the J segment 3 bases; nucleotides outside the gene matches: 6. The CDR3 length is 14 residues. Written as DNA, the CDR3 is TGTGCCAGCAGCCACGGAGCGGGAGGCTACGAGCAGTACTTC. It is translated as CASSHGAGGYEQYF.

This clone was counted between two and nine times. The V call is TRBV11-2, the J call TRBJ2-1; D not certain. This CDR3 region has 15 residues. Germline CDR1 and CDR2: SGHAT and FQNNGV. V gave up 0 bases and J gave up 4 bases, with 10 bases separating them. CDR3 loop: CASSLDLYAYNEQFF. Written as DNA, the CDR3 is TGTGCCAGCAGCTTAGATCTATACGCTTACAATGAGCAGTTCTTC.

The chain couples TRBV5-6 to TRBJ2-2; 7 bases agree with TRBD1. The CDR3 is 17 residues long. J was trimmed by 8 bases and V by 4 bases; bases with no gene match: 17. Germline V gene sequence: CDR1 SGHDT, CDR2 YYEEEE. CDR3 sequence reads: CASSPRTATGYFGELFF. The CDR3 DNA reads as TGTGCCAGCAGCCCGAGAACTGCGACAGGGTATTTTGGGGAGCTGTTTTTT.

The chain carries TRBV30 and TRBJ1-1, with 8 bases fitting TRBD1. Germline V gives CDR1 GTSNPN, CDR2 SVGIG (reference sequence). The CDR3 covers 13 residues. V trimming: 5 bases; J trimming: 5 bases; junction bases outside the gene matches: 7. This CDR3 reads CAWGGTGGTEAFF. DNA of the CDR3: TGTGCCTGGGGGGGCACAGGGGGGACTGAAGCTTTCTTT.

This clone was picked up a small number of times. The V and J genes are TRBV7-9 and TRBJ2-7, with TRBD1 matching over 9 bases. Trimming cost V 5 bases and J 5 bases; bases outside gene matches: 7. In germline, CDR1 is SEHNR, CDR2 FQNEAQ (reference sequence). The CDR3 extends over 14 amino acids. For the CDR3, the DNA is TGTGCCAGCAGCCCTGGACAGGGGTTAAACGAGCAGTACTTC. Encoded protein: CASSPGQGLNEQYF.

The chain links TRBV28 to TRBJ2-1; TRBD2 agrees at 8 bases. The ends lost 7 bases at V and 13 bases at J; junction bases unmatched: 9. This CDR3 contains 12 residues. The germline gives CDR1 MDHEN, CDR2 SYDVKM. CDR3 nucleotide sequence: TGTGCCAGCACCAATCGGGGGACTAGTCAGTTCTTC. Translation gives CASTNRGTSQFF.

This clone was detected a few times. Other DNA sequences in the sample encode the same CDR3. This chain uses TRBV30 with TRBJ1-2; no clear D gene. The CDR3 extends over 12 amino acids. Trimming shortened V by 3 bases and J by 7 bases, and 12 bases separated the two germline ends. Germline assignment: CDR1 GTSNPN and CDR2 SVGIG (reference sequence). The CDR3 loop reads CAWSPGEGGYTF. The CDR3 DNA sequence: TGTGCCTGGAGCCCGGGAGAGGGTGGCTACACCTTC.

This clone was picked up a small number of times. The J gene is TRBJ2-1, the V gene TRBV6-1; 9 nucleotides line up with TRBD1. The CDR3 runs 18 residues. With V trimmed by 2 bases and J by 5 bases, 13 bases remained unmatched. Germline values: CDR1 MNHNS, CDR2 SASEGT. The CDR3 spells CASSELGQGRKGHNEQFF. DNA of the CDR3: TGTGCCAGCAGTGAACTGGGACAGGGACGGAAGGGACACAATGAGCAGTTCTTC.

This clone was seen a handful of times. The chain has TRBV6-5 and TRBJ1-1; D may be TRBD1 (6 bases). V dropped 3 bases and J dropped 3 bases, with 11 bases sitting between them. Germline V gene data show CDR1 as MNHEY and CDR2 as SVGAGI. The CDR3 length is 14 residues. In DNA, the CDR3 is TGTGCCAGCAGTTATTCCAAGGGGGACACTGAAGCTTTCTTT. The encoded protein is CASSYSKGDTEAFF.

V gene TRBV5-4 combines with J gene TRBJ1-2; possible D gene TRBD1, 5 bases. Deletions cut 0 bases from V and 3 bases from J, with 9 bases between. The CDR3 runs 14 residues. Germline values: CDR1 SGHNT, CDR2 YYREEE (reference sequence). CDR3 in DNA: TGTGCCAGCAGCTTGGGGGGCGCCGACTATGGCTACACCTTC. Translation: CASSLGGADYGYTF.

This clone was seen a handful of times. This chain connects TRBV18 to TRBJ2-1; tentatively, D is TRBD1 (6 bases). The CDR3 sequence is 13 residues long. The V and J ends lost 3 bases and 5 bases respectively, with 8 bases between them. From germline, CDR1 is KGHSH and CDR2 LQKENI. CDR3 nucleotides: TGTGCCAGCTCACCCGACAGGAACAATGAGCAGTTCTTC. This translates into CASSPDRNNEQFF.

Only a few counts were recorded for this clone. This rearrangement joins TRBV19 to TRBJ1-2, with a tentative D call TRBD1 (6 bases). The germline CDR1 and CDR2 sequences are LNHDA and SQIVND (reference sequence). The CDR3 extends over 12 amino acids. V was trimmed by 3 bases and J by 8 bases, leaving 10 bases between them. CDR3 sequence reads: CASSIGQYGYTF. CDR3 DNA sequence: TGTGCCAGTAGTATTGGACAGTACGGCTACACCTTC. Filled out from reference TRBV19 and TRBJ1-2, the complete variable domain reads DGGITQSPKYLFRKEGQNVTLSCEQNLNHDAMYWYRQDPGQGLRLIYYSQIVNDFQKGDIAEGYSVSREKKESFPLTVTSAQKNPTAFYLCASSIGQYGYTFGSGTRLTVV.

This clone was recorded only once. The chain combines TRBV29-1 with TRBJ1-3; D not certain. The germline V gene has CDR1 SQVTM and CDR2 ANQGSEA. The V end was cut by 7 bases, the J end by 0 bases, with 13 bases between. The CDR3 sequence is 14 residues long. The DNA for the CDR3 is TGCAGCGCCCGACGGGGAGACTCTGGAAACACCATATATTTT. Translation: CSARRGDSGNTIYF.

The chain recombines TRBV11-3 with TRBJ2-1; 9 bases align to TRBD1. Trimming removed 3 bases from V and 8 bases from J; junction bases left unmatched: 8. Germline V CDR1 and CDR2: SGHNT, YENEEA. This CDR3 has 15 residues. CDR3 sequence (DNA): TGTGCCAGCAGCTTTACCGGGACAGGGAGCGATGAGCAGTTCTTC. It translates to CASSFTGTGSDEQFF.

V gene TRBV18 combines with J gene TRBJ2-7; 10 positions match TRBD2. Germline CDR1 KGHSH, CDR2 LQKENI. Trimming took 3 bases from V and 6 from J; bases not matched to a gene: 5. This CDR3 has 14 residues. CDR3 nucleotides: TGTGCCAGCTCACCTAAGCGGGAGGGCCTCGAGCAGTACTTC. Its translation: CASSPKREGLEQYF.

There are a few counts of this clone. The chain combines TRBV9 with TRBJ2-1; a possible D gene is TRBD1 (5 bases). Per germline, CDR1 SGDLS and CDR2 YYNGEE. The CDR3 spans 16 residues. The ends were cut back, 0 bases at V and 9 bases at J, with 19 bases in the middle. CDR3 coding DNA: TGTGCCAGCAGCGTAGAGAGGCCACGGCGGACAAGTGAGCAGTTCTTC. This translates into CASSVERPRRTSEQFF.

V is TRBV7-9 and J is TRBJ1-2, with 8 bases fitting TRBD1. V shed 5 bases, J shed 3 bases, and the junction held 5 bases outside the gene matches. Germline V gene data show CDR1 as SEHNR and CDR2 as FQNEAQ (reference sequence). This CDR3 region has 14 residues. Here the CDR3 DNA reads TGTGCCAGCAGCAGACAGGGGAGCGACTATGGCTACACCTTC. Amino acids: CASSRQGSDYGYTF.

This clone has a handful of counts. The chain employs TRBV4-1 and TRBJ2-6; 10 bases are shared with TRBD1. Germline V gene lookup returns CDR1 MGHRA and CDR2 YSYEKL. The CDR3 extends over 17 amino acids. With V trimmed by 4 bases and J by 2 bases, 5 bases remained unmatched. The CDR3 nucleotides are TGCGCCAGCAGCCTGGACAGGGGGGTCCCTGGGGCCAACGTCCTGACTTTC. Residues: CASSLDRGVPGANVLTF.

The J gene is TRBJ2-1, the V gene TRBV6-5, with 12 positions matching TRBD2. V shed 4 bases and J 4 bases; nucleotides not matched to a gene: 5. Germline V lookup: CDR1 MNHEY, CDR2 SVGAGI. The CDR3 has 16 amino acids. The CDR3 DNA sequence: TGTGCCAGCAGTTCCCTAGCGGGAGGGTGGTACAATGAGCAGTTCTTC. Its protein product is CASSSLAGGWYNEQFF.